This T cell receptor beta chain is drawn from a study of blood T cell repertoires in COVID-19. About the research overall: Whether acute or convalescent, the COVID-19 samples came from the United States, Italy and Spain.

The CDR3 runs to 19 residues. Germline values: CDR1 MNHEY, CDR2 SVGEGT. Germline trimming cut 6 bases from V and 5 bases from J; bases unmatched to any gene: 18. Profiling relied on immunoSEQ multiplex PCR, and the TCRdb table lists in-frame clones only, not all of them. Among about 260,000 clones, approximately 88% were seen once, and the ten largest hold about 0.65%. The sequencing input was peripheral blood. The chain joins TRBV6-2 or TRBV6-3 to TRBJ2-4; 11 bases are a match to TRBD2. The sequence came from a human donor in a cohort sampled during active COVID-19. The CDR3 DNA reads as TGTGCCAGCAGCCCTATGCCCCCTAGACTAGCGGGGTTGGAAAACATTCAGTACTTC. Amino acids: CASSPMPPRLAGLENIQYF.